This TCR beta chain emerged from a study of regulatory T cells in long-lasting Graves disease. Findings of the study overall: Among persistent patients, a larger number of public clonotypes were shared (about 3,000) than among newly diagnosed patients (just over 950). Favoring TRBV28, TRBJ1-2 and TRBJ2-5 was a feature seen in persistent disease.

The time point denotes: persistent/refractory GD, antithyroid drugs over 5 years with positive TRAb. PBMC-extracted RNA yielded the TCR library. There are 13 residues in the CDR3. V was clipped by 0 bases and J by 0 bases, with 2 bases between them. Germline loops: CDR1 MNHEY, CDR2 SMNVEV (reference sequence). Library construction for TCR beta used iRepertoire HTBI primers and Arm-PCR of CDR3 regions. Each CDR3 protein gets one entry after TCRdb re-called the multiplex PCR reads with MiXCR. This sample has 500,000 to 800,000 distinct CDR3 sequences; 30% occur once, and the top ten carry roughly 41%. This clonotype was counted ten times or more. Its target is unknown.

The TCR comes from a female donor with Graves disease. Sequencing was performed on peripheral blood mononuclear cells (PBMCs), taken when the disease was refractory, from a patient treated with antithyroid drugs. The gene calls are TRBV27 and TRBJ1-1; D gene unclear. The CDR3 region has the DNA TGTGCCAGCAGTTTATCACTGAACACTGAAGCTTTCTTT. It codes for CASSLSLNTEAFF.